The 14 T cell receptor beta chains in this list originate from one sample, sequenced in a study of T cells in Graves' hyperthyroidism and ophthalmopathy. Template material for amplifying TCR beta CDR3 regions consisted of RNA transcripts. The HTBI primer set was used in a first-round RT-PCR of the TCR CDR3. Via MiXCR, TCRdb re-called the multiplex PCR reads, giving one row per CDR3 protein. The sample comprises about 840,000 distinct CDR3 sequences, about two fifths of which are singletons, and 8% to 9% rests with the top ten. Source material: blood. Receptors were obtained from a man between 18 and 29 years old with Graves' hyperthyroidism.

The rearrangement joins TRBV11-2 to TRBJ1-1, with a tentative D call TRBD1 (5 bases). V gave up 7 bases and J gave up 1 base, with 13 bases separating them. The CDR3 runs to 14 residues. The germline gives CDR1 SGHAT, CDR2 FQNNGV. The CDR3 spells CASNLWGGNTEAFF. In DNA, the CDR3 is TGTGCCAGCAACCTGTGGGGCGGGAACACTGAAGCTTTCTTT.

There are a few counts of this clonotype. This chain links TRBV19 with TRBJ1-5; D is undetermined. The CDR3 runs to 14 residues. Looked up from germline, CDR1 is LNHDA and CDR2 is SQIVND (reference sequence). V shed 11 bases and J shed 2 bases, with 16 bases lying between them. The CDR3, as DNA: TGTGCCTGGAGTGGAGGAGGCGGCAATCAGCCCCAGCATTTT. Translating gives CAWSGGGGNQPQHF.

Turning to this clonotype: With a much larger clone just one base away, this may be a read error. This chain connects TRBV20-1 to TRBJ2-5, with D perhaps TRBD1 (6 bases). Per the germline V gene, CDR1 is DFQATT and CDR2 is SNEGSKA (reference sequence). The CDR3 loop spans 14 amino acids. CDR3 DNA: TGCGGTGCTCCGGACAGTCGGGCTGGGGAGACCCAGTACTTC. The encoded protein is CGAPDSRAGETQYF.

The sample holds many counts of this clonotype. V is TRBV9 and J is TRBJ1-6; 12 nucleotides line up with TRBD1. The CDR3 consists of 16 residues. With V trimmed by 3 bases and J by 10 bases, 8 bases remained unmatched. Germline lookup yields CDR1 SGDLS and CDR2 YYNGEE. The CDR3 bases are TGTGCCAGCAGCGCCGCCGGGACAGGGGGCAGATCACCCCTCCACTTT. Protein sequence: CASSAAGTGGRSPLHF.

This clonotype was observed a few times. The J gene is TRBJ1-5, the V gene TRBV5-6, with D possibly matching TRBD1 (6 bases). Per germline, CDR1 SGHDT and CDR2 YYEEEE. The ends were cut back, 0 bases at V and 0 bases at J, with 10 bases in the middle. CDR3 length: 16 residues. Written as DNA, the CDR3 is TGTGCCAGCAGCTTGGAGGGGGATCGTAGCAATCAGCCCCAGCATTTT. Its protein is CASSLEGDRSNQPQHF.

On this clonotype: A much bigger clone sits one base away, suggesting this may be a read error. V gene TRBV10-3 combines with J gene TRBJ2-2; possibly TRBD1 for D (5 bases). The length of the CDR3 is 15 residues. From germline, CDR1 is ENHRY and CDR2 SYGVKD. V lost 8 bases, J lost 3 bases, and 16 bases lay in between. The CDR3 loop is CAISPGREDTGELFF. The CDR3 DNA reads TGTGCCATCTCACCTGGCAGGGAAGACACCGGGGAGCTGTTTTTT.

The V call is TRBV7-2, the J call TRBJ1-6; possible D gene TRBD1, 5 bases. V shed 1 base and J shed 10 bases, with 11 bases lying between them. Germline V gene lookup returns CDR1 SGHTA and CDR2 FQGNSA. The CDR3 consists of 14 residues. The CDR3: CASSLGPGDSPLHF. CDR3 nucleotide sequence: TGTGCCAGCAGCTTAGGACCCGGGGACTCACCCCTCCACTTT. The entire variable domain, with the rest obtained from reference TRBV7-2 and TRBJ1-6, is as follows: GAGVSQSPSNKVTEKGKDVELRCDPISGHTALYWYRQSLGQGLEFLIYFQGNSAPDKSGLPSDRFSAERTGGSVSTLTIQRTQQEDSAVYLCASSLGPGDSPLHFGNGTRLTVT.

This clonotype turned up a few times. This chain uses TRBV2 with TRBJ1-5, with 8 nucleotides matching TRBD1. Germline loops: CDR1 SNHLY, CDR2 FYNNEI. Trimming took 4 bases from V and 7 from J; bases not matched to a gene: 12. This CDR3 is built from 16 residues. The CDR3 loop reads CASSARQGLGGQPQHF. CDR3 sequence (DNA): TGTGCCAGCAGTGCTCGACAGGGGCTCGGAGGACAGCCCCAGCATTTT.

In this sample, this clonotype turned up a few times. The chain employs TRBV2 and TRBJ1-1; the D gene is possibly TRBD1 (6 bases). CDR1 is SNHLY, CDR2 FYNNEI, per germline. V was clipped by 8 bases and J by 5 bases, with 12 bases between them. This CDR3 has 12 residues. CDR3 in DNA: TGTGCCAGCCGCGGGGGCCTTACTGAAGCTTTCTTT. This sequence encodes CASRGGLTEAFF.

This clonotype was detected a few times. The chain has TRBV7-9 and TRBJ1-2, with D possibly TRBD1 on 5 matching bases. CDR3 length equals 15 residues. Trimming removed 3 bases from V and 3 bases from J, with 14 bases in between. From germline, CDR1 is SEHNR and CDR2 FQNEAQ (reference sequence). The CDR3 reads CASSFWSGTYYGYTF. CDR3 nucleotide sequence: TGTGCCAGCAGCTTTTGGTCCGGGACGTACTATGGCTACACCTTC.

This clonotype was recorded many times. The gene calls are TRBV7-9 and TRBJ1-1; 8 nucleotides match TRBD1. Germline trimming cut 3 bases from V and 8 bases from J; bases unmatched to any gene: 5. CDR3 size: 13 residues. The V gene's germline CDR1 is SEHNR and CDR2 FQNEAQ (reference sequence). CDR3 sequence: CASSFLRDREAFF. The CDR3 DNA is TGTGCCAGCAGCTTCCTCCGGGACAGGGAAGCTTTCTTT. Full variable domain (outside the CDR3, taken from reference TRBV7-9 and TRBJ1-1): DTGVSQNPRHKITKRGQNVTFRCDPISEHNRLYWYRQTLGQGPEFLTYFQNEAQLEKSRLLSDRFSAERPKGSFSTLEIQRTEQGDSAMYLCASSFLRDREAFFGQGTRLTVV.

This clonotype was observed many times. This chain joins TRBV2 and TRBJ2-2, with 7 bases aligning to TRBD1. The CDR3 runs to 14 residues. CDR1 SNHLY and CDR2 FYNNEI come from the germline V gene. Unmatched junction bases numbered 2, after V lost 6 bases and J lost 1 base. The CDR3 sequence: CASRDRVNTGELFF. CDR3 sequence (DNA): TGTGCCAGCAGAGACAGGGTGAACACCGGGGAGCTGTTTTTT.

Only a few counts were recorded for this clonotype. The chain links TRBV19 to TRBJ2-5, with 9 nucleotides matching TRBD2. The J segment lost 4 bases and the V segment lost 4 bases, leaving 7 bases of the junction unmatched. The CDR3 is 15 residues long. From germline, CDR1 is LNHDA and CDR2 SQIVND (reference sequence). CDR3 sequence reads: CASSTLAGSLETQYF. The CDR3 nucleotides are TGTGCCAGTAGTACCCTAGCGGGGTCTCTAGAGACCCAGTACTTC.

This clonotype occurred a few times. CDR3 sequence (DNA): TGTGCCAGCAGCCCAGTGGCAGGCCGCTATGGCTACACCTTC. It specifies CASSPVAGRYGYTF. The V gene is TRBV11-2, the J gene TRBJ1-2; no definite D call. The germline V gene encodes CDR1 SGHAT and CDR2 FQNNGV. The CDR3 length is 14 residues. Deletions cut 5 bases from V and 4 bases from J, with 14 bases between.